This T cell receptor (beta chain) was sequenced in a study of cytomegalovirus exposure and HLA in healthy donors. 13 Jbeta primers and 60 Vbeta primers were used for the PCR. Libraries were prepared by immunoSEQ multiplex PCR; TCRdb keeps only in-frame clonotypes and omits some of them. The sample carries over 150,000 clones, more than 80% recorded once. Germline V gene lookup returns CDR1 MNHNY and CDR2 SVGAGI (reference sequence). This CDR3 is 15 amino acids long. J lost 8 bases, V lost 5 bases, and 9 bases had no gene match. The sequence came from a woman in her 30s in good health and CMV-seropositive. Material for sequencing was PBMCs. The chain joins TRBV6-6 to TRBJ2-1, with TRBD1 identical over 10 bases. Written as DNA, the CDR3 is TGTGCCAGCAGTGCCCGGGACAGGGGTCGTCATGAGCAGTTCTTC. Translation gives CASSARDRGRHEQFF.